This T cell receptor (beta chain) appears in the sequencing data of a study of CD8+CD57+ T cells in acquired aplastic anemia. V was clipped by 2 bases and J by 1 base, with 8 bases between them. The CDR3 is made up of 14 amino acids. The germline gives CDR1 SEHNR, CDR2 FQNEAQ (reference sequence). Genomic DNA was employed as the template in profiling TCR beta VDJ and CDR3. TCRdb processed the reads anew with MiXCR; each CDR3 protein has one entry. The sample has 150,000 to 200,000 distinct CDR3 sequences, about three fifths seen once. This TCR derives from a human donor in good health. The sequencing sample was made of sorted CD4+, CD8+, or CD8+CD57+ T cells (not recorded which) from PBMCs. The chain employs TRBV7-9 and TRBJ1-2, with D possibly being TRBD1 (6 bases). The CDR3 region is CASSLPGVNYGYTF. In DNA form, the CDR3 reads TGTGCCAGCAGCTTACCAGGGGTTAACTATGGCTACACCTTC.